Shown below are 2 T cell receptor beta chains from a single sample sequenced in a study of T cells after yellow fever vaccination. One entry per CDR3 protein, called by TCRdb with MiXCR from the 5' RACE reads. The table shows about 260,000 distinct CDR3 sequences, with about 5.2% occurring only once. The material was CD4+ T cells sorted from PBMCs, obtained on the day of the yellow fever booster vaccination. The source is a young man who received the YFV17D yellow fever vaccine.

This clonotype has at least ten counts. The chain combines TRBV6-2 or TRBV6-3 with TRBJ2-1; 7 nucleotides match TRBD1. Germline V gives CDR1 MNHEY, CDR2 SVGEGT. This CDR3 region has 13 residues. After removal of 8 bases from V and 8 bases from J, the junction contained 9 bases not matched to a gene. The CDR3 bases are TGTGCCAGCGGAGACAGGGTATCGGATGAGCAGTTCTTC. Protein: CASGDRVSDEQFF.

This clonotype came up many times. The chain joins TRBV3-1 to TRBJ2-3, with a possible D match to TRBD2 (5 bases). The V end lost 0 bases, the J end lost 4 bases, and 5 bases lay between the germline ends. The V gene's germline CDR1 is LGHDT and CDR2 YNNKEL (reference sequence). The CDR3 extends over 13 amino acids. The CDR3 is CASSQDGADTQYF. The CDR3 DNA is TGTGCCAGCAGCCAAGACGGGGCAGATACGCAGTATTTT.